This paragraph covers one TCR beta chain sequence. This entry is derived from a study of blood T cell repertoires in COVID-19. V was cut by 0 bases and J by 4 bases, with 11 bases left in between. CDR1 and CDR2 (germline): MNHEY, SVGEGT. This CDR3 has 15 residues. Profiling relied on immunoSEQ multiplex PCR, and the TCRdb table lists in-frame clones only, not all of them. The sample yields around 500,000 clones, 70% to 90% seen once. The source of this sequence is a human donor in a cohort sampled during active COVID-19. The sample comprised peripheral blood. The rearrangement joins TRBV6-2 or TRBV6-3 to TRBJ2-3; TRBD2 is a possible D gene (6 bases). The CDR3 sequence: CASSYSTRRADTQYF. The CDR3, as DNA: TGTGCCAGCAGTTACTCTACGAGGAGGGCAGATACGCAGTATTTT.